The 27 T cell receptor beta chains below were found in one sample sequenced in a study of cytomegalovirus exposure and HLA in healthy donors. 60 Vbeta and 13 Jbeta primers were used in PCR. Generated by immunoSEQ multiplex PCR, the TCRdb table keeps only in-frame clones and is missing some. The table lists roughly 110,000 clones, about two thirds of them singletons. Sequences were obtained from PBMCs. All receptors come from a boy between 10 and 17 years old in good health and CMV-seronegative.

The chain links TRBV6-7 to TRBJ2-4, with D perhaps matching TRBD2 (5 bases). TRBV6-7 is an ORF, with its function uncertain. With 2 bases removed from V and 13 bases from J, the gap between germline ends came to 12 bases. This CDR3 spans 12 amino acids. The CDR3 coding sequence is TGTGCCAGCAGTTACGTAGGACTCCTACAGTACTTC. It is translated as CASSYVGLLQYF.

There are a few counts of this clone. The chain employs TRBV9 and TRBJ2-3, with TRBD1 as a possible D gene (5 bases). The CDR3 extends over 14 amino acids. Trimming removed 4 bases at V and 4 bases at J, with 13 bases between. CDR1 and CDR2 from the germline V gene are SGDLS and YYNGEE. The CDR3 nucleotides are TGTGCCAGCAGCCCTCGGACACTTCCAGATACGCAGTATTTT. This gives the protein CASSPRTLPDTQYF.

The chain couples TRBV11-3 to TRBJ2-6, with a tentative D call TRBD1 (5 bases). The length of the CDR3 is 17 residues. Trimming removed 1 base from V and 2 bases from J, with 12 bases in between. In germline, CDR1 is SGHNT, CDR2 YENEEA. The CDR3 bases are TGTGCCAGCAGCTTAGGCCAGGGTGAGACTGGGGCCAACGTCCTGACTTTC. Its protein is CASSLGQGETGANVLTF.

This clone was observed a single time. The chain recombines TRBV27 with TRBJ1-1; unclear D gene. The CDR3 has 13 amino acids. The ends were cut back, 2 bases at V and 1 base at J, with 5 bases in the middle. In germline, CDR1 is MNHEY, CDR2 SMNVEV (reference sequence). The CDR3 DNA follows: TGTGCCAGCAGTTTAACACAGAACACTGAAGCTTTCTTT. Translation gives CASSLTQNTEAFF.

The chain uses TRBV6-5 and TRBJ1-3; 8 positions match TRBD1. The J segment lost 5 bases and the V segment lost 0 bases, leaving 6 bases of the junction unmatched. In germline, CDR1 is MNHEY, CDR2 SVGAGI. The CDR3 length is 16 residues. CDR3 region: CASSYSRRGHRNTIYF. The CDR3 nucleotides read TGTGCCAGCAGTTACTCGCGCAGGGGGCATAGAAACACCATATATTTT.

The table lists this clone with a few counts. The J gene is TRBJ1-1, the V gene TRBV2; possible D gene TRBD1, 6 bases. CDR1 and CDR2 from the germline V gene are SNHLY and FYNNEI. The CDR3 is 14 amino acids. Trimming stripped 4 bases from V and 1 base from J, with 10 bases between. CDR3 sequence: CASSVLGGNTEAFF. Written as DNA, the CDR3 is TGTGCCAGCAGTGTTTTAGGGGGGAACACTGAAGCTTTCTTT.

The rearrangement joins TRBV19 to TRBJ2-4; 9 positions match TRBD2. The CDR3 has 14 residues. J was trimmed by 3 bases and V by 3 bases; bases with no gene match: 0. Per germline, CDR1 LNHDA and CDR2 SQIVND (reference sequence). The CDR3, as DNA: TGTGCCAGTAGTATGCGGGGGGGCAAAAACATTCAGTACTTC. This codes for CASSMRGGKNIQYF.

The gene calls are TRBV2 and TRBJ1-5; no clear D. V was clipped by 2 bases and J by 4 bases, with 12 bases between them. Per the germline V gene, CDR1 is SNHLY and CDR2 is FYNNEI. CDR3 length equals 15 residues. As DNA, the CDR3 is TGTGCCAGCAGTGAAAGAGGTCCGGGAAATCAGCCCCAGCATTTT. Translation: CASSERGPGNQPQHF.

The chain uses TRBV5-6 and TRBJ2-7, with TRBD1 matching 7 bases. V lost 2 bases and J lost 3; bases outside the gene matches: 11. CDR3 size: 16 residues. The V gene's germline CDR1 is SGHDT and CDR2 YYEEEE. CDR3 residues: CASSFWAGGINYEQYF. The CDR3 DNA is TGTGCCAGCAGCTTTTGGGCAGGGGGTATAAACTACGAGCAGTACTTC.

This rearrangement joins TRBV13 to TRBJ2-1, with TRBD2 matching over 10 bases. Germline assignment: CDR1 PRHDT and CDR2 FYEKMQ (reference sequence). J was trimmed by 6 bases and V by 3 bases; bases with no gene match: 5. This CDR3 has 15 residues. The CDR3 nucleotides are TGTGCCAGCAGCTTTCTAGCGGGAGAAGGCAATGAGCAGTTCTTC. Translating gives CASSFLAGEGNEQFF.

This clone was picked up many times. This sequence joins TRBV6-4 and TRBJ1-1; D is unclear. Germline CDR1 MRHNA, CDR2 SNTAGT. CDR3 size: 13 residues. Trimming removed 4 bases at V and 2 bases at J, with 8 bases between. Here the CDR3 reads CASSVGPNTEAFF. In DNA form, the CDR3 reads TGTGCCAGCAGTGTGGGCCCAAACACTGAAGCTTTCTTT.

The chain couples TRBV5-8 to TRBJ2-5; D possibly corresponds to TRBD2 (5 bases). This CDR3 comprises 14 residues. The germline V gene encodes CDR1 SGHTS and CDR2 YDEGEE. V lost 0 bases and J lost 2, with 8 bases in between. The CDR3 reads CASSLVGRQETQYF. DNA of the CDR3: TGTGCCAGCAGCTTGGTGGGGAGACAAGAGACCCAGTACTTC.

This clone was found a few times. Other DNA sequences from this sample encode an identical CDR3 as well. V and J are TRBV28 and TRBJ2-5; perhaps TRBD1 as D (6 bases). Germline V gives CDR1 MDHEN, CDR2 SYDVKM. V lost 6 bases, J lost 2 bases, and 10 bases lay in between. The CDR3 totals 13 residues. For the CDR3, the DNA is TGTGCCAGCAGCCCTGGACAGCAAGAGACCCAGTACTTC. Its protein product is CASSPGQQETQYF. Full variable domain (rest looked up from reference TRBV28 and TRBJ2-5): DVKVTQSSRYLVKRTGEKVFLECVQDMDHENMFWYRQDPGLGLRLIYFSYDVKMKEKGDIPEGYSVSREKKERFSLILESASTNQTSMYLCASSPGQQETQYFGPGTRLLVL.

V is TRBV7-7 and J is TRBJ2-1; 12 bases fit TRBD2. Losses at the gene ends were 4 bases for V and 2 bases for J; bases not matched to a gene: 3. Germline V gene data show CDR1 as SSHAT and CDR2 as FNYEAQ (reference sequence). The CDR3 is 16 amino acids. CDR3: CASSSSGGAPYNEQFF. CDR3 nucleotide sequence: TGTGCCAGCAGCTCTAGCGGGGGGGCCCCCTACAATGAGCAGTTCTTC.

This clone was recorded a few times. The chain couples TRBV6-1 to TRBJ2-5, with 10 positions matching TRBD2. CDR1 is MNHNS, CDR2 SASEGT, per germline. The CDR3 loop spans 15 amino acids. J gave up 4 bases and V 4 bases, and 6 bases lay outside the gene matches. The DNA of the CDR3 is TGTGCCAGCAGTGGATCCGGGACTAGCGTAGAGACCCAGTACTTC. Its protein is CASSGSGTSVETQYF.

This chain uses TRBV28 with TRBJ2-6, with 8 bases that match TRBD1. The V and J ends lost 3 bases and 3 bases, in that order; junction bases with no gene match: 7. Germline V CDR1 and CDR2: MDHEN, SYDVKM. This CDR3 region has 17 residues. The CDR3 sequence: CASSFRQGALGANVLTF. Here the CDR3 DNA reads TGTGCCAGCAGTTTCCGGCAGGGGGCGCTTGGGGCCAACGTCCTGACTTTC.

This chain connects TRBV5-6 to TRBJ2-2; a possible D gene is TRBD2 (6 bases). V was cut by 1 base and J by 7 bases, with 17 bases left in between. This CDR3 is 16 amino acids long. CDR1 and CDR2 (germline): SGHDT, YYEEEE. CDR3 protein: CASSLSGRRASGELFF. Written as DNA, the CDR3 is TGTGCCAGCAGCTTGAGTGGGAGGAGGGCGAGCGGGGAGCTGTTTTTT.

This clone has only a few counts. The chain is built from TRBV7-9 and TRBJ1-1; the match to TRBD1 covers 9 bases. The CDR3 is 16 residues long. Trimming removed 4 bases from V and 0 bases from J; junction bases left unmatched: 6. In germline, CDR1 is SEHNR, CDR2 FQNEAQ (reference sequence). In nucleotides, the CDR3 is TGTGCCAGCAGCTCTTCAGGGACAGGGATGAACACTGAAGCTTTCTTT. This sequence encodes CASSSSGTGMNTEAFF.

This clone has a handful of counts. The genes are TRBV19 and TRBJ2-7, with TRBD2 matching 9 bases. The CDR3 covers 16 residues. Trimming cost V 6 bases and J 0 bases; bases outside gene matches: 9. Germline V gives CDR1 LNHDA, CDR2 SQIVND (reference sequence). CDR3 sequence reads: CASRQIAGDTSYEQYF. For the CDR3, the DNA is TGTGCCAGTAGACAGATAGCGGGAGACACCTCCTACGAGCAGTACTTC.

J is TRBJ1-2 and V is TRBV6-5; a weak D match, TRBD1 (5 bases). V lost 2 bases and J 8 bases, leaving 12 bases between the germline ends. Germline CDR1 reads MNHEY; CDR2 reads SVGAGI. The CDR3 is made up of 13 amino acids. The CDR3 protein is CASSYEGRGGYTF. As DNA, the CDR3 is TGTGCCAGCAGTTACGAAGGGAGGGGAGGCTACACCTTC.

The genes are TRBV27 and TRBJ1-2; a weak D match, TRBD1 (6 bases). The germline V and J ends were trimmed by 8 bases and 5 bases, with 18 bases remaining between them. Germline V CDR1 and CDR2: MNHEY, SMNVEV (reference sequence). This CDR3 has 14 residues. The CDR3 DNA is TGTGCCAGCGGTATGAAATTGACAGGTTATGGCTACACCTTC. Translating gives CASGMKLTGYGYTF.

The chain links TRBV2 to TRBJ1-5; no firm D call. Looked up from germline, CDR1 is SNHLY and CDR2 is FYNNEI. This CDR3 region has 14 residues. Trimming pared 1 base from V and 3 bases from J, leaving 7 bases between. The chain's CDR3 is CASSEGQNNQPQHF. The CDR3 DNA sequence: TGTGCCAGCAGTGAAGGTCAGAACAATCAGCCCCAGCATTTT.

The V and J genes are TRBV7-9 and TRBJ1-1, with no clear D. This CDR3 comprises 12 residues. Germline assignment: CDR1 SEHNR and CDR2 FQNEAQ (reference sequence). V lost 10 bases and J lost 5, with 14 bases in between. The CDR3 DNA reads TGTGCCAATAGAGGGCTGAGGACTGAAGCTTTCTTT. This translates into CANRGLRTEAFF.

This sequence joins TRBV27 and TRBJ2-7; 9 positions match TRBD2. Trimming at V came to 1 base and at J to 0 bases, leaving 22 bases not matched to a gene. CDR3 length: 22 amino acids. Germline CDR1 is MNHEY and CDR2 is SMNVEV (reference sequence). The CDR3, as DNA: TGTGCCAGCAGTTTATTTTCGGTTAGCGGGAGTCGTGTAAGAAGAAACTCCTACGAGCAGTACTTC. Protein product: CASSLFSVSGSRVRRNSYEQYF.

The chain couples TRBV25-1 to TRBJ1-5; 7 bases are shared with TRBD1. The J segment lost 3 bases and the V segment lost 6 bases, leaving 2 bases of the junction unmatched. CDR3 size: 13 residues. The germline V gene encodes CDR1 MGHDK and CDR2 SYGVNS. The CDR3 nucleotides are TGTGCCAGCAGAGGACAGGTCAATCAGCCCCAGCATTTT. It is translated as CASRGQVNQPQHF.

V usage is TRBV9 and J usage is TRBJ1-2; TRBD1 matches 9 bases. The CDR3 is 16 residues long. The germline CDR1 and CDR2 sequences are SGDLS and YYNGEE. With V trimmed by 2 bases and J by 4 bases, 9 bases remained unmatched. CDR3 DNA sequence: TGTGCCAGCAGCGTCCTACCTGACAGGGGGACCTATGGCTACACCTTC. It codes for CASSVLPDRGTYGYTF.

The rearrangement joins TRBV5-6 to TRBJ2-5, with D uncertain. The end of the DNA is better explained by TRBJ2-7, so the J call may be wrong. This CDR3 comprises 15 residues. Germline loops: CDR1 SGHDT, CDR2 YYEEEE. As DNA, the CDR3 is TGTGCCAGCAGCTTAATGAGGCCTGGGGTTAGCGAGCAGTACTTC. Residues: CASSLMRPGVSEQYF.